Presented here are 29 T cell receptor beta chains from one specimen sequenced in a study of cytomegalovirus exposure and HLA in healthy donors (dated by TCRdb to 2017 to 2019). The library was prepared using the immunoSEQ multiplex PCR assay. A mixture of 60 forward primers for TCR Vbeta segments and 13 reverse primers for TCR Jbeta segments was used in the multiplex PCR. TCRdb took this table from immuneACCESS and kept in-frame rearrangements with V and J called. Such tables lack part of the clones; where checked against another copy, unresolved V genes explain under half of the gap, and the rest is unexplained. The sample contains about 170,000 clones, roughly 85% of them found a single time. The ten largest account for around 2.6% of the sample. The sample consisted of PBMCs. The receptor source for this set is a man aged 25-45 years in good health and CMV-seropositive.

The chain carries TRBV7-8 and TRBJ2-1; TRBD2 is a possible D gene (6 bases). The CDR3 sequence is 16 residues long. The germline V gene has CDR1 SGHVS and CDR2 FQNEAQ. V gave up 2 bases and J gave up 4 bases, with 15 bases separating them. CDR3 region: CASSLSGGTTYNEQFF. In nucleotides, the CDR3 is TGTGCCAGCAGCTTAAGCGGCGGGACGACTTACAATGAGCAGTTCTTC.

This chain connects TRBV7-3 to TRBJ2-5; a weak D match, TRBD1 (6 bases). The CDR3 extends over 14 amino acids. The V end was cut by 2 bases, the J end by 5 bases, with 12 bases between. The germline CDR1 and CDR2 sequences are SGHTA and FQGTGA. The CDR3 protein is CASSLSGGAETQYF. As DNA, the CDR3 is TGTGCCAGCAGCTTATCTGGGGGCGCGGAGACCCAGTACTTC.

The V gene is TRBV7-8, the J gene TRBJ1-2, with no clear D. The V gene lost 5 bases and the J gene lost 1 base, with 5 bases spanning the gap. Germline CDR1 SGHVS, CDR2 FQNEAQ. CDR3 length: 12 residues. This chain's CDR3 is CASSQDNYGYTF. The DNA of the CDR3 is TGTGCCAGCAGCCAGGATAACTATGGCTACACCTTC.

The rearrangement joins TRBV7-2 to TRBJ2-2, with 11 bases identical to TRBD2. The CDR3 sequence is 15 residues long. V was pared by 2 bases and J by 6 bases, with 2 bases of the junction left unmatched. Germline CDR1 and CDR2: SGHTA and FQGNSA. In DNA, the CDR3 is TGTGCCAGCAGCTTAACTAGCGGGAGACCCGGGGAGCTGTTTTTT. Protein sequence: CASSLTSGRPGELFF.

The count of this clone is one. The chain combines TRBV5-8 with TRBJ2-2; D is perhaps TRBD2 (7 bases). The CDR3 totals 17 residues. Trimming took off 0 bases at V and 5 bases at J, with 17 bases between the two ends. CDR1 is SGHTS, CDR2 YDEGEE, per germline. The CDR3 sequence is CASSLAGRGARTGELFF. DNA of the CDR3: TGTGCCAGCAGCTTGGCGGGACGGGGGGCTCGGACCGGGGAGCTGTTTTTT.

This chain joins TRBV5-4 and TRBJ2-5; a weak D match, TRBD2 (6 bases). Germline CDR1 SGHNT, CDR2 YYREEE (reference sequence). The CDR3 consists of 17 residues. Trimming cost V 1 base and J 4 bases, with 20 bases left between them. CDR3 region: CASSLKAGNTGGETQYF. The CDR3 DNA follows: TGTGCCAGCAGCTTGAAGGCAGGGAACACCGGGGGAGAGACCCAGTACTTC.

The chain has TRBV7-2 and TRBJ2-1; TRBD2 agrees at 14 bases. CDR1 and CDR2 from the germline V gene are SGHTA and FQGNSA. The CDR3 spans 16 residues. Trimming removed 5 bases from V and 9 bases from J; junction bases left unmatched: 9. CDR3 sequence: CASSRTGTSGRGEQFF. The CDR3, as DNA: TGTGCCAGCAGCCGTACCGGGACTAGCGGGAGAGGTGAGCAGTTCTTC.

This clone was seen only once. J is TRBJ2-5 and V is TRBV11-3; D is perhaps TRBD1 (5 bases). Germline V gene data show CDR1 as SGHNT and CDR2 as YENEEA. V was clipped by 3 bases and J by 5 bases, with 7 bases between them. The CDR3 extends over 12 amino acids. In DNA, the CDR3 is TGTGCCAGCAGCTTTAACAGGGAGACCCAGTACTTC. Amino acid sequence: CASSFNRETQYF. The whole variable domain, remainder taken from reference TRBV11-3 and TRBJ2-5, is EAGVVQSPRYKIIEKKQPVAFWCNPISGHNTLYWYLQNLGQGPELLIRYENEEAVDDSQLPKDRFSAERLKGVDSTLKIQPAELGDSAVYLCASSFNRETQYFGPGTRLLVL.

This sequence joins TRBV5-3 and TRBJ1-6; possibly TRBD1 for D (5 bases). TRBV5-3 is reported as an ORF; its role is uncertain. V lost 1 base to trimming and J lost 11 bases, with 22 bases between them. This CDR3 spans 17 amino acids. The CDR3 spells CARSLKQGKVFPAPLHF. CDR3 coding DNA: TGTGCCAGAAGCTTGAAGCAGGGTAAGGTCTTCCCTGCACCCCTCCACTTT.

The rearrangement uses TRBV5-4 and TRBJ2-1; 7 positions agree with TRBD2. Trimming took 5 bases from V and 5 from J; bases not matched to a gene: 10. From germline, CDR1 is SGHNT and CDR2 YYREEE (reference sequence). CDR3 size: 15 residues. Here the CDR3 DNA reads TGTGCCAGCAGGAGCGTCGGGAGGACAAACAATGAGCAGTTCTTC. Translation: CASRSVGRTNNEQFF. Together with reference TRBV5-4 and TRBJ2-1, the CDR3 gives the full variable domain: ETGVTQSPTHLIKTRGQQVTLRCSSQSGHNTVSWYQQALGQGPQFIFQYYREEENGRGNFPPRFSGLQFPNYSSELNVNALELDDSALYLCASRSVGRTNNEQFFGPGTRLTVL.

The rearrangement links TRBV6-1 to TRBJ2-5; weak D call: TRBD2 (6 bases). The CDR3 runs 13 residues. Trimming left V 4 bases short and J 3 bases short, with 9 bases between. Germline assignment: CDR1 MNHNS and CDR2 SASEGT. The CDR3 region has the DNA TGTGCCAGCAGTGCGGTAGCGGAAGAGACCCAGTACTTC. It translates to CASSAVAEETQYF.

The V call is TRBV4-2, the J call TRBJ1-5; a possible D gene is TRBD1 (6 bases). CDR3 length: 19 amino acids. V lost 0 bases and J 0 bases, leaving 18 bases between the germline ends. Germline V gene data show CDR1 as LGHNA and CDR2 as YNFKEQ. In nucleotides, the CDR3 is TGTGCCAGCAGCCAAGATTTTTCGAGGACAGCTTATAGCAATCAGCCCCAGCATTTT. Encoded protein: CASSQDFSRTAYSNQPQHF.

The rearrangement joins TRBV7-2 to TRBJ2-3; D is perhaps TRBD1 (5 bases). This CDR3 has 13 amino acids. The germline V gene has CDR1 SGHTA and CDR2 FQGNSA. Trimming removed 3 bases at V and 4 bases at J, with 8 bases between. Written as DNA, the CDR3 is TGTGCCAGCAGCTTTACACAGGCAGATACGCAGTATTTT. Encoded protein: CASSFTQADTQYF.

The CDR3 sequence is CAISESWTSEAGELFF. In nucleotides, the CDR3 is TGTGCCATCAGTGAGTCTTGGACTTCCGAGGCCGGGGAGCTGTTTTTT. The V and J genes are TRBV10-3 and TRBJ2-2; D might be TRBD2 (5 bases). The germline V gene encodes CDR1 ENHRY and CDR2 SYGVKD. The CDR3 is 16 residues long. Trimming left V 0 bases short and J 6 bases short, with 14 bases between.

Note on this clone: The junction shows a germline mismatch at one end, possibly a read error. CDR3 sequence: CSSSSTGGGDQPQHF. In nucleotides, the CDR3 is TGTTCCAGCAGTTCTACAGGGGGGGGAGATCAGCCCCAGCATTTT. This chain uses TRBV7-9 with TRBJ1-5; 8 bases map to TRBD1. Per the germline V gene, CDR1 is SEHNR and CDR2 is FQNEAQ (reference sequence). This CDR3 contains 15 residues.

This clone was counted a few times. Germline is not matched at one junction end, which may reflect a read error. The J gene is TRBJ1-1, the V gene TRBV7-9; D may be TRBD1 (5 bases). The CDR3 is 14 residues long. Germline V gene data show CDR1 as SEHNR and CDR2 as FQNEAQ (reference sequence). The CDR3 region has the DNA TGTTCCAGCAGCTTAGGGGCCCTGAACACTGAAGCTTTCTTT. The encoded protein is CSSSLGALNTEAFF.

Turning to this clone: The sample carries other DNA sequences with the same CDR3. The V gene is TRBV4-3, the J gene TRBJ2-5, with D possibly being TRBD1 (6 bases). V lost 3 bases and J 3 bases, leaving 11 bases between the germline ends. This CDR3 is built from 14 residues. CDR1 LGHNA and CDR2 YSLEER come from the germline V gene. As DNA, the CDR3 is TGCGCCAGCAGCCAGGGGGCTGGGAAAGAGACCCAGTACTTC. As protein: CASSQGAGKETQYF.

The V gene is TRBV4-3, the J gene TRBJ1-1, with 8 bases that match TRBD1. The germline CDR1 and CDR2 sequences are LGHNA and YSLEER. This CDR3 has 17 amino acids. The junction had 14 bases not matched to a gene; V was cut back by 3 bases and J by 5 bases. The CDR3 nucleotides are TGCGCCAGCAGCCACTGGCCTGAGACAGGGGCGAGGACTGAAGCTTTCTTT. Residues: CASSHWPETGARTEAFF.

The V call is TRBV7-2, the J call TRBJ1-2; 8 bases fit TRBD1. In germline, CDR1 is SGHTA, CDR2 FQGNSA. V lost 3 bases to trimming and J lost 6 bases; unmatched junction nucleotides: 15. CDR3 length: 17 amino acids. The CDR3 sequence: CASSLTSFRDRPDGYTF. CDR3 sequence (DNA): TGTGCCAGCAGCTTGACATCATTCCGGGACAGGCCGGATGGCTACACCTTC.

This chain uses TRBV29-1 with TRBJ2-1; 8 bases match TRBD2. V trimming: 7 bases; J trimming: 9 bases; junction bases outside the gene matches: 11. This CDR3 has 13 amino acids. Germline V lookup: CDR1 SQVTM, CDR2 ANQGSEA. Here the CDR3 reads CSAGTRLSSEQFF. As DNA, the CDR3 is TGCAGCGCCGGGACTAGGCTATCCTCTGAGCAGTTCTTC.

This chain's CDR3 is CASSLQGSYGYTF. CDR3 sequence (DNA): TGTGCCAGCAGCCTACAGGGTAGCTATGGCTACACCTTC. The chain is built from TRBV6-6 and TRBJ1-2; tentatively, D is TRBD1 (6 bases). This CDR3 is 13 amino acids long. V gave up 6 bases and J gave up 4 bases, with 12 bases separating them. Germline CDR1 and CDR2: MNHNY and SVGAGI (reference sequence).

Concerning this clone: Other nucleotide sequences from this sample produce the same CDR3. This chain connects TRBV9 to TRBJ2-3, with D perhaps TRBD2 (5 bases). Trimming removed 4 bases at V and 0 bases at J, with 6 bases between. This CDR3 has 13 residues. Germline V gene lookup returns CDR1 SGDLS and CDR2 YYNGEE. CDR3 loop: CASSPGSTDTQYF. In nucleotides, the CDR3 is TGTGCCAGCAGCCCGGGGAGCACAGATACGCAGTATTTT.

V and J are TRBV5-4 and TRBJ2-1; weak D call: TRBD2 (5 bases). The CDR3 spans 16 residues. Germline loops: CDR1 SGHNT, CDR2 YYREEE (reference sequence). The V and J ends lost 3 bases and 0 bases respectively, with 13 bases between them. The CDR3 bases are TGTGCCAGCAGCTCCCGACTAACGAGCTCCTACAATGAGCAGTTCTTC. Residues: CASSSRLTSSYNEQFF.

The chain uses TRBV11-2 and TRBJ2-7; TRBD2 matches 8 bases. The ends lost 3 bases at V and 0 bases at J; junction bases unmatched: 10. The CDR3 sequence is 17 residues long. Looked up from germline, CDR1 is SGHAT and CDR2 is FQNNGV. The CDR3 DNA is TGTGCCAGCAGCTTGTCGAGCGGGGGAATCAGCTCCTACGAGCAGTACTTC. Its translation is CASSLSSGGISSYEQYF.

This chain uses TRBV6-6 with TRBJ1-2, with D unresolved. The CDR3 spans 13 residues. In germline, CDR1 is MNHNY, CDR2 SVGAGI (reference sequence). V shed 6 bases and J shed 3 bases, with 11 bases lying between them. The CDR3 reads CASRALRDYGYTF. CDR3 DNA: TGTGCCAGCAGGGCTCTTCGGGACTATGGCTACACCTTC.

This chain connects TRBV18 to TRBJ1-1; D is unresolved. Trimming took off 3 bases at V and 2 bases at J, with 10 bases between the two ends. In germline, CDR1 is KGHSH, CDR2 LQKENI. This CDR3 contains 14 residues. CDR3 amino acids: CASSPAGLNTEAFF. CDR3 nucleotide sequence: TGTGCCAGCTCACCTGCAGGCTTAAACACTGAAGCTTTCTTT.

The chain uses TRBV11-2 and TRBJ2-3, with D unresolved. There are 12 residues in the CDR3. The ends were cut back, 5 bases at V and 3 bases at J, with 6 bases in the middle. Germline-derived CDR1 and CDR2 are SGHAT and FQNNGV. The CDR3: CASSPGTDTQYF. The CDR3 nucleotides are TGTGCCAGCAGCCCCGGGACAGATACGCAGTATTTT.

V and J are TRBV7-9 and TRBJ1-2; unclear D gene. The CDR3 length is 13 residues. Germline CDR1 is SEHNR and CDR2 is FQNEAQ (reference sequence). V was trimmed by 4 bases and J by 0 bases, leaving 6 bases between them. CDR3 in amino acids: CASSSLPNYGYTF. The CDR3 bases are TGTGCCAGCAGCTCCCTCCCTAACTATGGCTACACCTTC.

The V and J genes are TRBV28 and TRBJ1-2, with D perhaps TRBD1 (6 bases). From germline, CDR1 is MDHEN and CDR2 SYDVKM. CDR3 size: 16 residues. V was cut by 4 bases and J by 5 bases, with 20 bases left in between. Here the CDR3 reads CASSSNWGAGGYGYTF. CDR3 nucleotide sequence: TGTGCCAGCAGTTCCAACTGGGGGGCGGGGGGTTATGGCTACACCTTC.